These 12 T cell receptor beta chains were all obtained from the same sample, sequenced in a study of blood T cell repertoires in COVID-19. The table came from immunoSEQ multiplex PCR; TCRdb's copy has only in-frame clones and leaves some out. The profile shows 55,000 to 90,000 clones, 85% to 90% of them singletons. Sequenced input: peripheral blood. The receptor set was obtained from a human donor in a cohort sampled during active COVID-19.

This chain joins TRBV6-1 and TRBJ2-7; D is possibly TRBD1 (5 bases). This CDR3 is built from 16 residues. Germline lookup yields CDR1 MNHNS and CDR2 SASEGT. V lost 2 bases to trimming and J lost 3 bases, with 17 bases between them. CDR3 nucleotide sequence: TGTGCCAGCAGTGAAATGTGGCCAGGGCAGGGCTACGAGCAGTACTTC. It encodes CASSEMWPGQGYEQYF.

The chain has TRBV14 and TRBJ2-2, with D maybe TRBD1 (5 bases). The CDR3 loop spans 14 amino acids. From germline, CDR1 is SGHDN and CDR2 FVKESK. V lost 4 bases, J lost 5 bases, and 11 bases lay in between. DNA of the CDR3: TGTGCCAGCAGCCGGGCAGGGTTGACCGGGGAGCTGTTTTTT. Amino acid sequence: CASSRAGLTGELFF. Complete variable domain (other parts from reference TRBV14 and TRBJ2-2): EAGVTQFPSHSVIEKGQTVTLRCDPISGHDNLYWYRRVMGKEIKFLLHFVKESKQDESGMPNNRFLAERTGGTYSTLKVQPAELEDSGVYFCASSRAGLTGELFFGEGSRLTVL.

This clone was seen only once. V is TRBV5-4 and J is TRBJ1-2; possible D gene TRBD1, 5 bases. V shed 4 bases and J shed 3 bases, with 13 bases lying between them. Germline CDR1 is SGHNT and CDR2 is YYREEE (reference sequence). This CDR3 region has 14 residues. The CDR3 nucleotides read TGTGCCAGCAGCCCTCGGGGGGGGGACTATGGCTACACCTTC. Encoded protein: CASSPRGGDYGYTF. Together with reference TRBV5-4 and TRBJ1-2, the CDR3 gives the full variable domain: ETGVTQSPTHLIKTRGQQVTLRCSSQSGHNTVSWYQQALGQGPQFIFQYYREEENGRGNFPPRFSGLQFPNYSSELNVNALELDDSALYLCASSPRGGDYGYTFGSGTRLTVV.

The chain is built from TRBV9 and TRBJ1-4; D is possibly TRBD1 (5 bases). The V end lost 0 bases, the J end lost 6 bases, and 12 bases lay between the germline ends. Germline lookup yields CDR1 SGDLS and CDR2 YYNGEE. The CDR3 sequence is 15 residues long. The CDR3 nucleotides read TGTGCCAGCAGCGTAGGTAAGGGGAACGATGAAAAACTGTTTTTT. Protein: CASSVGKGNDEKLFF. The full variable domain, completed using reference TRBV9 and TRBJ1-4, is DSGVTQTPKHLITATGQRVTLRCSPRSGDLSVYWYQQSLDQGLQFLIQYYNGEERAKGNILERFSAQQFPDLHSELNLSSLELGDSALYFCASSVGKGNDEKLFFGSGTQLSVL.

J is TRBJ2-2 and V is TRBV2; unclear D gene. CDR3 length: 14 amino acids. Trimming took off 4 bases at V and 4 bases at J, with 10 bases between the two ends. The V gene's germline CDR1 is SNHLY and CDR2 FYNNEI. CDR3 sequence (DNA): TGTGCCAGCAGTGTGTTGGCGGCCACCGGGGAGCTGTTTTTT. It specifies CASSVLAATGELFF.

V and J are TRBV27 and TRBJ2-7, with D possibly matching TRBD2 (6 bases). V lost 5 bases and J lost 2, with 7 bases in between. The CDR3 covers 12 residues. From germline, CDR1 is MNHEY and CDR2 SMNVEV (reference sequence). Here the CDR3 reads CASSPGAYEQYF. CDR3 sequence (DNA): TGTGCCAGCAGTCCGGGGGCCTACGAGCAGTACTTC.

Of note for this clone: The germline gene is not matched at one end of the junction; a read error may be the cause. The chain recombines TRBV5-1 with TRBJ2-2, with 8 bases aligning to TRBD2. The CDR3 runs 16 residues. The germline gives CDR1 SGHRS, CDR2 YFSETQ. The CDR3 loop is CASSPPGGMNAGELFF. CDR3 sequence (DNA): TGCGCCAGCAGCCCCCCGGGGGGGATGAACGCCGGGGAGCTGTTTTTT.

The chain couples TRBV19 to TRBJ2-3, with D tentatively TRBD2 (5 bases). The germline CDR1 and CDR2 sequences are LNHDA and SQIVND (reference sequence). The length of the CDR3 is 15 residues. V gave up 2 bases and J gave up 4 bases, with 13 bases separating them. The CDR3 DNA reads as TGTGCCAGTAGTATAACACGGGGTCTGGCAGATACGCAGTATTTT. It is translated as CASSITRGLADTQYF.

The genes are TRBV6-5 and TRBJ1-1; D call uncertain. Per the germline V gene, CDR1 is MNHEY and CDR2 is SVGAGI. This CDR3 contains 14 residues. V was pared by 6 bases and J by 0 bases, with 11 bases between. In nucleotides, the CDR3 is TGTGCCAGCAGGACGACAATATTGAACACTGAAGCTTTCTTT. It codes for CASRTTILNTEAFF.

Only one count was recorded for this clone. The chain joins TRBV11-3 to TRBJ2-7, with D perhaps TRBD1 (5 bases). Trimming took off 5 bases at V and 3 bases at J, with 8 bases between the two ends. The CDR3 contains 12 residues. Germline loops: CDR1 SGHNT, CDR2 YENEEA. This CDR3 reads CASSRDSYEQYV. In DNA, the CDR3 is TGTGCCAGCAGCCGCGACAGCTACGAGCAGTACGTC.

The CDR3 is CASSRPGELRATQYF. In nucleotides, the CDR3 is TGTGCCAGCAGTAGGCCGGGAGAACTGAGGGCGACCCAGTACTTC. The V and J genes are TRBV6-5 and TRBJ2-5, with a possible D match to TRBD2 (6 bases). Germline values: CDR1 MNHEY, CDR2 SVGAGI. V lost 5 bases and J lost 7, with 20 bases in between. The CDR3 covers 15 residues.

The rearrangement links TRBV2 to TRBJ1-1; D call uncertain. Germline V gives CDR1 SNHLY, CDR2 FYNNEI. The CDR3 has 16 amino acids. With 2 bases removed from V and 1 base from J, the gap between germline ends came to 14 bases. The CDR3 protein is CASSERSTLANTEAFF. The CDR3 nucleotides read TGTGCCAGCAGTGAAAGGAGTACCCTAGCGAACACTGAAGCTTTCTTT.